The 22 T cell receptor beta chains given below trace back to one sample, sequenced in a study of cytomegalovirus exposure and HLA in healthy donors. Data came from immunoSEQ multiplex PCR; TCRdb stores just in-frame clones and leaves some out. The sample yields roughly 50,000 clones, 90% seen once. The sequenced sample consisted of PBMCs. Receptor source: a young man in good health and CMV-seronegative.

As DNA, the CDR3 is TGTGCCAGCAGCTTAAAGGGGTCAGGAAACACCATATATTTT. Translating it yields CASSLKGSGNTIYF. The chain couples TRBV7-9 to TRBJ1-3, with a possible D match to TRBD1 (5 bases). CDR3 length: 14 amino acids. Germline V gives CDR1 SEHNR, CDR2 FQNEAQ (reference sequence). V was clipped by 2 bases and J by 4 bases, with 9 bases between them.

This clone was picked up one time. The CDR3: CASSLTLGGNTEAFF. CDR3 in DNA: TGCGCCAGCAGCCTGACTTTAGGGGGGAACACTGAAGCTTTCTTT. This sequence joins TRBV4-1 and TRBJ1-1; D might be TRBD1 (6 bases). CDR3 length equals 15 residues. Trimming stripped 4 bases from V and 1 base from J, with 13 bases between. Germline V gene sequence: CDR1 MGHRA, CDR2 YSYEKL.

The rearrangement links TRBV30 to TRBJ2-2, with a tentative D call TRBD2 (7 bases). Trimming took 0 bases from V and 4 from J, leaving 18 bases between them. The CDR3 spans 17 residues. From germline, CDR1 is GTSNPN and CDR2 SVGIG (reference sequence). The CDR3, as DNA: TGTGCCTGGAGTGTACTCAGGGGACTACGATTCACCGGGGAGCTGTTTTTT. Encoded protein: CAWSVLRGLRFTGELFF.

This chain joins TRBV11-3 and TRBJ2-2, with D maybe TRBD1 (5 bases). This CDR3 contains 14 residues. Trimming took off 5 bases at V and 0 bases at J, with 7 bases between the two ends. Germline loops: CDR1 SGHNT, CDR2 YENEEA. In DNA, the CDR3 is TGTGCCAGCAGCGCGACAGCGAACACCGGGGAGCTGTTTTTT. As protein: CASSATANTGELFF.

The V gene is TRBV6-1, the J gene TRBJ1-1; weak D call: TRBD1 (5 bases). The CDR3 has 14 amino acids. V was pared by 3 bases and J by 0 bases, with 8 bases between. In germline, CDR1 is MNHNS, CDR2 SASEGT. In DNA form, the CDR3 reads TGTGCCAGCAGTGAGTCGACAGTGAACACTGAAGCTTTCTTT. Translating it yields CASSESTVNTEAFF.

The chain joins TRBV4-2 to TRBJ2-7; TRBD2 matches 11 bases. The CDR3 length is 14 residues. Losses at the gene ends were 1 base for V and 4 bases for J; bases not matched to a gene: 0. Germline V CDR1 and CDR2: LGHNA, YNFKEQ. Here the CDR3 DNA reads TGTGCCAGCAGCCAAGTAGCGGGAGGGTACGAGCAGTACTTC. Protein product: CASSQVAGGYEQYF.

J is TRBJ2-3 and V is TRBV28; 7 nucleotides agree with TRBD2. J was trimmed by 0 bases and V by 7 bases; bases with no gene match: 16. CDR1 and CDR2 (germline): MDHEN, SYDVKM. The CDR3 consists of 18 residues. The CDR3 sequence is CASTQEAGKVSSTDTQYF. CDR3 sequence (DNA): TGTGCCAGCACCCAAGAAGCGGGAAAGGTATCTAGCACAGATACGCAGTATTTT.

The rearrangement joins TRBV7-8 to TRBJ2-1, with 13 bases fitting TRBD2. This CDR3 is 16 amino acids long. V was clipped by 7 bases and J by 12 bases; unmatched bases: 15. Germline lookup yields CDR1 SGHVS and CDR2 FQNEAQ. The CDR3 DNA reads TGTGCCAGCACTTCCAAACCGGGACTAGCGGGATTTGGGCAGTTCTTC. The encoded protein is CASTSKPGLAGFGQFF. The full variable domain, with the rest looked up from reference TRBV7-8 and TRBJ2-1, is GAGVSQSPRYKVAKRGQDVALRCDPISGHVSLFWYQQALGQGPEFLTYFQNEAQLDKSGLPSDRFFAERPEGSVSTLKIQRTQQEDSAVYLCASTSKPGLAGFGQFFGPGTRLTVL.

The rearrangement joins TRBV2 to TRBJ2-7; the D is unclear. This CDR3 has 11 amino acids. In germline, CDR1 is SNHLY, CDR2 FYNNEI. Between the trimmed V and J ends, which lost 4 bases and 3 bases, there was a span of 4 bases. The CDR3 is CASSANYEQYF. The CDR3 DNA sequence: TGTGCCAGCAGTGCTAACTACGAGCAGTACTTC. The variable domain in full, with the rest retrieved from reference TRBV2 and TRBJ2-7, is EPEVTQTPSHQVTQMGQEVILRCVPISNHLYFYWYRQILGQKVEFLVSFYNNEISEKSEIFDDQFSVERPDGSNFTLKIRSTKLEDSAMYFCASSANYEQYFGPGTRLTVT.

The chain couples TRBV29-1 to TRBJ1-1; D ambiguous. The germline CDR1 and CDR2 sequences are SQVTM and ANQGSEA. CDR3 length equals 11 residues. V was pared by 6 bases and J by 3 bases, with 8 bases between. CDR3 residues: CSVGRDTEAFF. Here the CDR3 DNA reads TGCAGCGTGGGCCGAGACACTGAAGCTTTCTTT.

The V gene is TRBV28, the J gene TRBJ1-1, with TRBD1 identical over 8 bases. The CDR3 loop spans 14 amino acids. Germline V gene data show CDR1 as MDHEN and CDR2 as SYDVKM. With 5 bases clipped from V and 4 bases from J, the junction kept 6 bases outside the gene matches. The CDR3 bases are TGTGCCAGCAGTCGAGCCAGGGGGCCCACTGAAGCTTTCTTT. Its protein is CASSRARGPTEAFF.

The V gene is TRBV9, the J gene TRBJ2-2; possibly TRBD1 for D (6 bases). CDR3 size: 15 residues. Looked up from germline, CDR1 is SGDLS and CDR2 is YYNGEE. Trimming removed 0 bases from V and 7 bases from J, with 13 bases in between. The DNA of the CDR3 is TGTGCCAGCAGCGTAGGTCCAGGGGTGGACGGGGAGCTGTTTTTT. This codes for CASSVGPGVDGELFF.

The chain couples TRBV9 to TRBJ2-2; 12 nucleotides line up with TRBD2. The CDR3 loop spans 17 amino acids. The junction had 5 bases not matched to a gene; V was cut back by 3 bases and J by 2 bases. Germline CDR1 and CDR2: SGDLS and YYNGEE. CDR3 sequence: CASSDPGLAGNTGELFF. DNA for the CDR3: TGTGCCAGCAGCGACCCTGGACTAGCGGGAAACACCGGGGAGCTGTTTTTT. The full variable domain, in which reference TRBV9 and TRBJ2-2 provide the parts outside the CDR3, is DSGVTQTPKHLITATGQRVTLRCSPRSGDLSVYWYQQSLDQGLQFLIQYYNGEERAKGNILERFSAQQFPDLHSELNLSSLELGDSALYFCASSDPGLAGNTGELFFGEGSRLTVL.

The chain carries TRBV14 and TRBJ2-7, with 11 bases identical to TRBD2. Trimming took 3 bases from V and 3 from J; bases not matched to a gene: 16. The CDR3 runs to 19 residues. Germline CDR1 reads SGHDN; CDR2 reads FVKESK. CDR3 sequence (DNA): TGTGCCAGCAGCCACGGGGGGACTAGCGGACCGAGGGGGCTCTACGAGCAGTACTTC. It specifies CASSHGGTSGPRGLYEQYF. Supplemented by reference TRBV14 and TRBJ2-7, the full variable domain reads EAGVTQFPSHSVIEKGQTVTLRCDPISGHDNLYWYRRVMGKEIKFLLHFVKESKQDESGMPNNRFLAERTGGTYSTLKVQPAELEDSGVYFCASSHGGTSGPRGLYEQYFGPGTRLTVT.

The chain carries TRBV7-6 and TRBJ2-2; possible D gene TRBD2, 6 bases. This CDR3 comprises 15 residues. The V gene's germline CDR1 is SGHVS and CDR2 FNYEAQ. Trimming removed 2 bases at V and 3 bases at J, with 10 bases between. CDR3 sequence: CASSLSGEDTGELFF. Written as DNA, the CDR3 is TGTGCCAGCAGCTTATCTGGGGAGGACACCGGGGAGCTGTTTTTT.

This chain connects TRBV2 to TRBJ2-7; 8 bases fit TRBD2. Unmatched junction bases numbered 5, after V lost 4 bases and J lost 6 bases. Germline V gene lookup returns CDR1 SNHLY and CDR2 FYNNEI. The CDR3 covers 13 residues. Here the CDR3 DNA reads TGTGCCAGCAGTGCCCGGGGGGGCCGCGAGCAGTACTTC. It is translated as CASSARGGREQYF.

The gene calls are TRBV9 and TRBJ2-1, with TRBD2 matching 9 bases. The CDR3 covers 16 residues. Germline-derived CDR1 and CDR2 are SGDLS and YYNGEE. V dropped 3 bases and J dropped 4; count of bases not matched to a gene: 8. The CDR3 DNA reads TGTGCCAGCAGCGGCCCCATAGCGGGAGCTTACAATGAGCAGTTCTTC. It translates to CASSGPIAGAYNEQFF.

In the case of this clone: At one end, the junction sequence differs from germline, possibly due to a read error. At the DNA level, this CDR3 is encoded by other sequences in the same sample as well. The chain recombines TRBV2 with TRBJ1-2, with TRBD1 matching over 10 bases. CDR1 SNHLY and CDR2 FYNNEI come from the germline V gene. The CDR3 covers 13 residues. The CDR3, as DNA: TGCGCCAGCAGTGGGACAGGGGATGGTGGCTACACCTTC. Its protein product is CASSGTGDGGYTF. Complete variable domain (other parts from reference TRBV2 and TRBJ1-2): EPEVTQTPSHQVTQMGQEVILRCVPISNHLYFYWYRQILGQKVEFLVSFYNNEISEKSEIFDDQFSVERPDGSNFTLKIRSTKLEDSAMYFCASSGTGDGGYTFGSGTRLTVV.

The CDR3 spells CASSDEAAYEQYF. The CDR3 nucleotides are TGTGCCAGCAGTGATGAGGCGGCCTACGAGCAGTACTTC. The chain recombines TRBV2 with TRBJ2-7; no clear D gene. The germline V gene has CDR1 SNHLY and CDR2 FYNNEI. CDR3 length equals 13 residues. V lost 3 bases, J lost 2 bases, and 8 bases lay in between.

The chain couples TRBV7-2 to TRBJ1-4; TRBD1 is a possible D gene (5 bases). The CDR3 spans 15 residues. V lost 1 base to trimming and J lost 8 bases, with 14 bases between them. CDR1 SGHTA and CDR2 FQGNSA come from the germline V gene. The CDR3 DNA reads as TGTGCCAGCAGCTTAGGGGGCTACCTCGGAGAAAAACTGTTTTTT. Protein sequence: CASSLGGYLGEKLFF.

Here the CDR3 reads CASSMEGFYQPQHF. The CDR3 DNA sequence: TGTGCCAGTAGTATGGAGGGATTTTATCAGCCCCAGCATTTT. V gene TRBV19 combines with J gene TRBJ1-5; D not resolved. Germline V gives CDR1 LNHDA, CDR2 SQIVND (reference sequence). The V end lost 3 bases, the J end lost 5 bases, and 11 bases lay between the germline ends. This CDR3 is built from 14 residues.

The rearrangement joins TRBV15 to TRBJ1-2; D uncertain. The CDR3 runs 15 residues. Germline V gene lookup returns CDR1 LNHNV and CDR2 YYDKDF (reference sequence). Deletions cut 0 bases from V and 8 bases from J, with 16 bases between. The CDR3 DNA reads as TGTGCCACCAGCAGAGATGGAACGGGAGGGTTAGGCTACACCTTC. It translates to CATSRDGTGGLGYTF.